Presented here are 16 T cell receptor beta chains from one specimen sequenced in a study of beta chain features in type 1 diabetes. Study-level findings and limits: Among all four CD4+ subsets, Type 1 diabetes patients had TCRB CDR3s that were moderately but significantly shorter.

These receptors have no known antigen. Expressed TCRB transcripts were sequenced because the isolated RNA had all been reverse transcribed beforehand. Libraries were prepared by immunoSEQ multiplex PCR; TCRdb keeps only in-frame clonotypes and omits some of them. Seen here are about 650,000 clones, around an eighth observed once, and the top ten hold about 0.11%. Sequenced input: naive CD4+ T cells from blood. These receptors all come from a man aged 25-45 years with type 1 diabetes.

This clone has a handful of counts. This chain links TRBV19 with TRBJ2-2; D is undetermined. V gave up 5 bases and J gave up 3 bases, with 10 bases separating them. Germline V gene data show CDR1 as LNHDA and CDR2 as SQIVND (reference sequence). The CDR3 has 14 amino acids. CDR3: CASSREVHTGELFF. CDR3 coding DNA: TGTGCCAGTAGTCGAGAGGTCCACACCGGGGAGCTGTTTTTT. The full variable domain, its missing parts supplied by reference TRBV19 and TRBJ2-2, is DGGITQSPKYLFRKEGQNVTLSCEQNLNHDAMYWYRQDPGQGLRLIYYSQIVNDFQKGDIAEGYSVSREKKESFPLTVTSAQKNPTAFYLCASSREVHTGELFFGEGSRLTVL.

This clone came up a few times. Other DNA variants within this sample encode the same CDR3. The V gene is TRBV29-1, the J gene TRBJ2-7; the D gene is possibly TRBD2 (5 bases). This CDR3 has 12 residues. Trimming removed 2 bases at V and 6 bases at J, with 11 bases between. Germline V CDR1 and CDR2: SQVTM, ANQGSEA. The CDR3 protein is CSVEYSSSEQYF. The CDR3 DNA follows: TGCAGCGTTGAATATTCTAGCAGCGAGCAGTACTTC.

This chain joins TRBV19 and TRBJ2-2; D might be TRBD2 (5 bases). This CDR3 contains 15 residues. The V end was cut by 11 bases, the J end by 1 base, with 17 bases between. CDR1 is LNHDA and CDR2 is SQIVND in the germline V gene (reference sequence). The CDR3 loop reads CASQDGGLNTGELFF. DNA for the CDR3: TGTGCCTCTCAAGACGGAGGCTTGAACACCGGGGAGCTGTTTTTT.

The table lists this clone with a few counts. V is TRBV18 and J is TRBJ2-5, with a possible D match to TRBD1 (6 bases). Trimming left V 4 bases short and J 0 bases short, with 9 bases between. Germline V gene sequence: CDR1 KGHSH, CDR2 LQKENI. This CDR3 is built from 14 residues. CDR3 residues: CASSQQGDQETQYF. The DNA for the CDR3 is TGTGCCAGCTCACAACAGGGCGACCAAGAGACCCAGTACTTC.

CDR3 in DNA: TGCAGCGTTGGGACCGGGCCGGGGGCCAACGTCCTGACTTTC. It codes for CSVGTGPGANVLTF. This chain joins TRBV29-1 and TRBJ2-6; no clear D gene. This CDR3 spans 14 amino acids. V was pared by 4 bases and J by 4 bases, with 11 bases between. From germline, CDR1 is SQVTM and CDR2 ANQGSEA.

The chain employs TRBV4-3 and TRBJ1-2, with D possibly matching TRBD1 (6 bases). The CDR3 consists of 16 residues. With 5 bases removed from V and 0 bases from J, the gap between germline ends came to 16 bases. The germline V gene encodes CDR1 LGHNA and CDR2 YSLEER. This chain's CDR3 is CASSLNAGQTNYGYTF. For the CDR3, the DNA is TGCGCCAGCAGCTTAAACGCAGGACAGACTAACTATGGCTACACCTTC.

The chain couples TRBV14 to TRBJ2-5; D tentatively fits TRBD1 or TRBD2 (5 bases each). The CDR3 length is 16 residues. The ends were cut back, 1 base at V and 0 bases at J, with 12 bases in the middle. Germline V gene sequence: CDR1 SGHDN, CDR2 FVKESK. The CDR3 reads CASSQGQRSHQETQYF. Here the CDR3 DNA reads TGTGCCAGCAGCCAAGGACAGCGGAGCCACCAAGAGACCCAGTACTTC.

This sequence joins TRBV18 and TRBJ2-5, with D possibly TRBD1 on 5 matching bases. The DNA matches TRBJ2-7 better at its end, which makes the J call doubtful. The CDR3 loop spans 12 amino acids. The germline V gene encodes CDR1 KGHSH and CDR2 LQKENI. CDR3 coding DNA: TGTGCCAGCTCTCTTCAGGGCGACGAGCAGTACTTC. This gives the protein CASSLQGDEQYF.

The chain combines TRBV6-1 with TRBJ2-7; D perhaps matches TRBD1 (5 bases). V was pared by 1 base and J by 0 bases, with 10 bases between. CDR3 length: 15 amino acids. Germline V CDR1 and CDR2: MNHNS, SASEGT. In nucleotides, the CDR3 is TGTGCCAGCAGTGAAGATGGGGCCTCCTCCTACGAGCAGTACTTC. Translated: CASSEDGASSYEQYF.

The chain is built from TRBV18 and TRBJ1-2, with unresolved D. The CDR3 consists of 14 residues. Trimming pared 2 bases from V and 3 bases from J, leaving 10 bases between. Per the germline V gene, CDR1 is KGHSH and CDR2 is LQKENI. CDR3 in DNA: TGTGCCAGCTCACCAAATCCAGTCGACTATGGCTACACCTTC. It translates to CASSPNPVDYGYTF.

The chain has TRBV28 and TRBJ2-5; perhaps TRBD1 as D (6 bases). The length of the CDR3 is 15 residues. V dropped 4 bases and J dropped 1 base, with 13 bases sitting between them. Germline V lookup: CDR1 MDHEN, CDR2 SYDVKM. The CDR3 spells CASSSGGQTQETQYF. The CDR3 DNA reads TGTGCCAGCAGTTCGGGCGGACAGACCCAAGAGACCCAGTACTTC.

V gene TRBV18 combines with J gene TRBJ2-2, with D uncertain. The CDR3 spans 13 residues. With 2 bases removed from V and 4 bases from J, the gap between germline ends came to 5 bases. Germline V CDR1 and CDR2: KGHSH, LQKENI. The CDR3 region is CASSPSGTGELFF. The CDR3 coding sequence is TGTGCCAGCTCACCATCCGGCACCGGGGAGCTGTTTTTT. Full variable domain (remainder filled in from reference TRBV18 and TRBJ2-2): NAGVMQNPRHLVRRRGQEARLRCSPMKGHSHVYWYRQLPEEGLKFMVYLQKENIIDESGMPKERFSAEFPKEGPSILRIQQVVRGDSAAYFCASSPSGTGELFFGEGSRLTVL.

The CDR3 is CASSLGPMELGQFF. CDR3 bases: TGTGCCAGCAGCTTAGGGCCGATGGAACTTGGGCAGTTCTTC. The V gene is TRBV7-2, the J gene TRBJ2-1, with unresolved D. CDR3 size: 14 residues. Germline CDR1 and CDR2: SGHTA and FQGNSA. Trimming took 1 base from V and 12 from J, leaving 16 bases between them.

This clone was recorded a few times. An end of the junction does not agree with germline; a read error may underlie this. The V call is TRBV11-2, the J call TRBJ2-7; D is undetermined. The CDR3 contains 10 residues. Germline CDR1 and CDR2: SGHAT and FQNNGV. CDR3 DNA sequence: TGTGCCAGCACTATGGTGCCACCCTCCTTC. Translation: CASTMVPPSF.

This chain connects TRBV5-1 to TRBJ2-6, with 7 bases fitting TRBD1. V lost 3 bases, J lost 0 bases, and 3 bases stayed unmatched. Germline lookup yields CDR1 SGHRS and CDR2 YFSETQ. This CDR3 region has 16 residues. The CDR3 DNA follows: TGCGCCAGCAGCTCGGGGACAGTCTCTGGGGCCAACGTCCTGACTTTC. Encoded protein: CASSSGTVSGANVLTF.

Here the CDR3 reads CAISESRGEDTGELFF. CDR3 nucleotide sequence: TGTGCCATCAGTGAGTCGCGGGGGGAAGATACCGGGGAGCTGTTTTTT. This chain joins TRBV10-3 and TRBJ2-2; 8 bases align to TRBD2. V shed 0 bases, J shed 5 bases, and the junction held 5 bases outside the gene matches. The germline V gene encodes CDR1 ENHRY and CDR2 SYGVKD. This CDR3 is built from 16 residues.